Listed below are T cell receptor beta chains from one sample, sequenced in a study of blood T cell repertoires in COVID-19. Assay used: immunoSEQ multiplex PCR; TCRdb lists only in-frame clones, some missing. The table shows 110,000 or so clones, with over 75% occurring only once. The sequencing sample was made of peripheral blood. The receptors shown here come from a man aged 50-60 years with acute or convalescent COVID-19. Both conserved end residues are part of each CDR3. Each record gives: V gene, clone size, J gene, D gene, CDR3 protein, CDR3 DNA. D genes are given only for firm matches. Rows give clone size only sometimes, using once, few, many, or a class for an expanded clone.

TRBV29-1	-	TRBJ2-2	-	CSVSITGGANTGELFF	TGCAGCGTTTCGATTACGGGGGGCGCAAACACCGGGGAGCTGTTTTTT
TRBV11-3	-	TRBJ2-3	-	CASSPGLDADTQYF	TGTGCCAGCAGCCCGGGACTTGATGCGGATACGCAGTATTTT
TRBV27	-	TRBJ1-1	-	CASSPWGHALNTEAFF	TGTGCCAGCAGTCCATGGGGACATGCTCTGAACACTGAAGCTTTCTTT
TRBV18	-	TRBJ1-5	-	CASSPNLATADQPQHF	TGTGCCAGCTCACCTAACCTCGCCACGGCGGATCAGCCCCAGCATTTT
TRBV7-6	once	TRBJ1-1	-	CASSLVSARMNTEAFF	TGTGCCAGCAGCTTAGTGTCCGCTAGGATGAACACTGAAGCTTTCTTT
TRBV7-3	once	TRBJ2-3	-	CASSLGLSPDTQYF	TGTGCCAGCAGCTTAGGGCTGTCCCCAGATACGCAGTATTTT
TRBV7-8	-	TRBJ2-1	TRBD2	CASSSPGGSKYNEQFF	TGTGCCAGCAGCTCCCCGGGGGGGAGCAAGTACAATGAGCAGTTCTTC
TRBV7-2	-	TRBJ2-1	-	CASSLNLGGEQFF	TGTGCCAGCAGCTTAAATCTGGGAGGAGAGCAGTTCTTC
TRBV7-9	-	TRBJ1-2	-	CASSSTVLGNYGYTF	TGTGCCAGCAGCTCGACAGTGTTGGGGAACTATGGCTACACCTTC
TRBV5-8	-	TRBJ1-4	-	CASSLGRGLFF	TGTGCCAGCAGCTTGGGAAGAGGACTGTTTTTT
TRBV7-9	once	TRBJ1-2	-	CASSLGQGYGYTF	TGTGCCAGCAGCTTAGGGCAGGGGTATGGCTACACCTTC
TRBV5-1	-	TRBJ2-5	-	CASSRGGGMETQYF	TGCGCCAGCAGCCGGGGTGGAGGAATGGAGACCCAGTACTTC
TRBV19	-	TRBJ2-1	TRBD1	CASRAGTGTGGAYNEQFF	TGTGCCAGTAGGGCTGGAACCGGGACAGGGGGCGCCTACAATGAGCAGTTCTTC
TRBV27	-	TRBJ2-3	TRBD2	CASSLSSGAPGTQYF	TGTGCCAGCAGTTTGTCTAGCGGGGCCCCGGGTACGCAGTATTTT
TRBV11-2	-	TRBJ2-5	-	CASSLRETQYF	TGTGCCAGCAGCTTACGAGAGACCCAGTACTTC
TRBV3-1/TRBV3-2	-	TRBJ1-1	-	CASSQEGAGDEAFF	TGTGCCAGCAGCCAAGAAGGGGCGGGGGATGAAGCTTTCTTT
TRBV5-4	-	TRBJ1-5	TRBD1	CASSLTGADQPQHF	TGTGCCAGCAGCCTGACAGGGGCGGATCAGCCCCAGCATTTT
TRBV9	-	TRBJ1-6	-	CASSVDQGNSPLHF	TGTGCCAGCAGCGTAGATCAGGGTAATTCACCCCTCCACTTT
TRBV5-5	once	TRBJ2-1	TRBD1	CASSLTGVEGNEQFF	TGTGCCAGCAGCTTGACAGGGGTTGAGGGCAATGAGCAGTTCTTC
TRBV7-9	-	TRBJ2-1	-	CASSLVALGLGGAEQFF	TGTGCCAGCAGCTTAGTGGCGTTGGGGTTAGGGGGTGCGGAGCAGTTCTTC
TRBV11-3	-	TRBJ2-1	TRBD2	CASSSHMGLADYNEQFF	TGTGCCAGCAGCTCTCACATGGGACTAGCGGATTACAATGAGCAGTTCTTC
TRBV10-3	-	TRBJ2-2	-	CAIRQGTGELFF	TGTGCCATCAGACAGGGCACCGGGGAGCTGTTTTTT
TRBV6-1	-	TRBJ2-1	TRBD1	CASRGTGEEGEQFF	TGTGCCAGCAGGGGGACAGGGGAAGAAGGTGAGCAGTTCTTC
TRBV24-1	-	TRBJ2-1	TRBD2	CATSDPGTSGEQFF	TGTGCCACCAGTGATCCAGGGACTAGCGGAGAGCAGTTCTTC
TRBV6-5	-	TRBJ2-3	TRBD2	CASRRRGGSSDTQYF	TGTGCCAGCAGACGAAGGGGCGGGAGTTCAGATACGCAGTATTTT
TRBV3-1/TRBV3-2	-	TRBJ1-4	-	CASSQAHREGDEKLFF	TGTGCCAGCAGCCAAGCACACAGGGAAGGGGATGAAAAACTGTTTTTT
TRBV2	-	TRBJ2-2	-	CASVHRVILNTGELFF	TGTGCCAGCGTCCACAGGGTAATATTGAACACCGGGGAGCTGTTTTTT
TRBV15	-	TRBJ1-3	TRBD1	CATSRERTGGWNTIYF	TGTGCCACCAGCAGAGAGCGGACAGGGGGCTGGAACACCATATATTTT
TRBV6-5	-	TRBJ2-3	-	CASSWRAGGSTDTQYF	TGTGCCAGCAGTTGGAGGGCAGGGGGAAGCACAGATACGCAGTATTTT
TRBV6-5	-	TRBJ2-1	TRBD2	CASIKPSGGGNEQFF	TGTGCCAGCATAAAACCTAGCGGGGGGGGGAATGAGCAGTTCTTC
TRBV5-6	few	TRBJ1-1	-	CASSLGGTAEAFF	TGTGCCAGCAGCTTGGGCGGGACCGCTGAAGCTTTCTTT
TRBV11-2	-	TRBJ2-7	-	CASSPQGYEQYF	TGTGCCAGCAGCCCCCAGGGGTACGAGCAGTACTTC